These 10 T cell receptor beta chains came from one sample sequenced in a study of cytomegalovirus exposure and HLA in healthy donors. The PCR was carried out with 60 Vbeta primers and 13 Jbeta primers. Libraries were prepared by immunoSEQ multiplex PCR; TCRdb keeps only in-frame clonotypes and omits some of them. There are about 200,000 clones in the sample; approximately 83% occur only once, and about 0.094% lies in the top ten. Sequenced: PBMCs. These TCRs come from a boy aged 2 to 10 in good health and CMV-seronegative.

V usage is TRBV7-8 and J usage is TRBJ2-7; 8 positions match TRBD1. CDR1 and CDR2 (germline): SGHVS, FQNEAQ. V gave up 4 bases and J gave up 3 bases; unmatched junction bases: 2. This CDR3 has 13 amino acids. CDR3 nucleotides: TGTGCCAGCAGCTGGGACAGGAGCTACGAGCAGTACTTC. Amino acids: CASSWDRSYEQYF.

This clone appeared a single time. The rearrangement uses TRBV21-1 and TRBJ1-5. TRBV21-1 is marked as a pseudogene. This CDR3 spans 14 amino acids. CDR3 residues: CASSCPGDNQPQHF. CDR3 in DNA: TGTGCCAGCAGTTGCCCGGGGGACAATCAGCCCCAGCATTTT.

V gene TRBV4-1 combines with J gene TRBJ2-5; 10 bases align to TRBD2. The CDR3 totals 19 residues. The junction had 16 bases not matched to a gene; V was cut back by 4 bases and J by 2 bases. Germline CDR1 reads MGHRA; CDR2 reads YSYEKL. This CDR3 is CASSLGPLAGAKEQETQYF. Written as DNA, the CDR3 is TGCGCCAGCAGCCTTGGACCTCTAGCGGGGGCTAAAGAACAAGAGACCCAGTACTTC.

This chain uses TRBV27 with TRBJ1-1; 9 bases align to TRBD1. Per germline, CDR1 MNHEY and CDR2 SMNVEV (reference sequence). This CDR3 spans 19 amino acids. V lost 8 bases, J lost 3 bases, and 22 bases stayed unmatched. The CDR3 region is CASRQGGGSLRLGDTEAFF. In nucleotides, the CDR3 is TGTGCCAGCCGACAGGGGGGAGGAAGTCTAAGGCTTGGGGACACTGAAGCTTTCTTT.

This rearrangement joins TRBV7-6 to TRBJ1-2; D not certain. Trimming removed 5 bases from V and 4 bases from J, with 17 bases in between. Germline V gene lookup returns CDR1 SGHVS and CDR2 FNYEAQ. There are 15 residues in the CDR3. This CDR3 reads CASSPRGPGRYGYTF. The CDR3 DNA reads TGTGCCAGCAGCCCGCGGGGTCCGGGCCGCTATGGCTACACCTTC.

This clone turned up a few times. This chain links TRBV30 with TRBJ2-7, with D perhaps TRBD1 (7 bases). V was pared by 6 bases and J by 6 bases, with 21 bases between. The CDR3 runs to 14 residues. Germline CDR1 GTSNPN, CDR2 SVGIG (reference sequence). CDR3 DNA: TGTGCCTGTCCCCTCGGGGCAGGGGGGTCCGAGCAGTACTTC. Translated, it gives CACPLGAGGSEQYF.

The chain uses TRBV10-3 and TRBJ1-2; possibly TRBD1 for D (6 bases). The germline gives CDR1 ENHRY, CDR2 SYGVKD. The CDR3 totals 15 residues. Trimming left V 0 bases short and J 4 bases short, with 12 bases between. The CDR3 spells CAISESSTGSYGYTF. Written as DNA, the CDR3 is TGTGCCATCAGTGAGTCCTCGACAGGCAGCTATGGCTACACCTTC.

The genes are TRBV21-1 and TRBJ1-3; the table calls TRBD1, which could not be checked here. TRBV21-1 constitutes a pseudogene. There are 15 residues in the CDR3. The chain's CDR3 is CASSTRQGGGNTIYF. The CDR3 nucleotides read TGTGCCAGCAGCACGAGACAGGGCGGTGGAAACACCATATATTTT.

V is TRBV5-1 and J is TRBJ2-7, with D unclear. The CDR3 is 13 residues long. Trimming took 4 bases from V and 6 from J, leaving 14 bases between them. Germline lookup yields CDR1 SGHRS and CDR2 YFSETQ. The CDR3: CASSLSLEAEQYF. CDR3 coding DNA: TGCGCCAGCAGCCTGTCCCTAGAGGCCGAGCAGTACTTC.

The chain links TRBV30 to TRBJ1-1; D unclear. The CDR3 runs 16 residues. Trimming took off 3 bases at V and 6 bases at J, with 23 bases between the two ends. Germline values: CDR1 GTSNPN, CDR2 SVGIG (reference sequence). For the CDR3, the DNA is TGTGCCTGGAGCCCCCCATTGGGAACTAGGATCGCTGAAGCTTTCTTT. It encodes CAWSPPLGTRIAEAFF.